Below are 29 T cell receptor beta chains sequenced from a single sample in a study of shared clonotypes between healthy human individuals. Sequenced by immunoSEQ multiplex PCR; TCRdb stores in-frame clones only, minus some. Among roughly 1,500,000 clones, approximately 98.5% were seen once, and the ten largest hold approximately 0.38%. Input material: naive CD4+ T cells sorted from blood. The subset here: CD45RA+ positively selected. The receptors come from a man in his thirties or forties in good health.

This chain joins TRBV5-1 and TRBJ2-4, with D uncertain. The ends were cut back, 0 bases at V and 0 bases at J, with 7 bases in the middle. Looked up from germline, CDR1 is SGHRS and CDR2 is YFSETQ. The CDR3 has 15 residues. The CDR3 sequence is CASSLDVLAKNIQYF. The CDR3 nucleotides read TGCGCCAGCAGCTTGGATGTGTTAGCCAAAAACATTCAGTACTTC. Together with reference TRBV5-1 and TRBJ2-4, the CDR3 gives the full variable domain: KAGVTQTPRYLIKTRGQQVTLSCSPISGHRSVSWYQQTPGQGLQFLFEYFSETQRNKGNFPGRFSGRQFSNSRSEMNVSTLELGDSALYLCASSLDVLAKNIQYFGAGTRLSVL.

The V call is TRBV6-5, the J call TRBJ1-1; 12 bases are shared with TRBD1. J gave up 4 bases and V 3 bases, and 6 bases lay outside the gene matches. The CDR3 is 16 residues long. The germline V gene has CDR1 MNHEY and CDR2 SVGAGI. The CDR3 bases are TGTGCCAGCAGTTATTCGGGACAGGGGGCCGGCACTGAAGCTTTCTTT. This codes for CASSYSGQGAGTEAFF.

The chain employs TRBV6-6 and TRBJ2-5, with 11 bases aligning to TRBD2. Germline V CDR1 and CDR2: MNHNY, SVGAGI (reference sequence). CDR3 length: 16 residues. J lost 3 bases, V lost 2 bases, and 5 bases had no gene match. CDR3 residues: CASSYPPTSGKETQYF. The CDR3 coding sequence is TGTGCCAGCAGTTACCCTCCGACTAGCGGGAAAGAGACCCAGTACTTC.

The V and J genes are TRBV7-2 and TRBJ2-5, with 7 bases fitting TRBD1. Germline CDR1 reads SGHTA; CDR2 reads FQGNSA. The trim removed 5 bases at V and 5 bases at J, leaving 8 bases unmatched. This CDR3 has 14 residues. The CDR3 reads CASSPGRGPETQYF. The CDR3 DNA follows: TGTGCCAGCAGCCCCGGAAGGGGGCCGGAGACCCAGTACTTC.

The rearrangement links TRBV10-3 to TRBJ2-3, with D possibly TRBD1 on 6 matching bases. The CDR3 runs to 15 residues. CDR1 and CDR2 from the germline V gene are ENHRY and SYGVKD. V gave up 5 bases and J gave up 3 bases, with 15 bases separating them. CDR3 DNA sequence: TGTGCCATCAGTACACAGGGAATTAGGACAGATACGCAGTATTTT. As protein: CAISTQGIRTDTQYF.

The V and J genes are TRBV7-9 and TRBJ2-3; tentative D call: TRBD1 (5 bases). Looked up from germline, CDR1 is SEHNR and CDR2 is FQNEAQ (reference sequence). This CDR3 region has 15 residues. The germline V and J ends were trimmed by 2 bases and 2 bases, with 11 bases remaining between them. The CDR3 sequence: CASSLPTDYTDTQYF. CDR3 bases: TGTGCCAGCAGCTTACCGACAGATTACACAGATACGCAGTATTTT.

The V gene is TRBV14, the J gene TRBJ2-1; D perhaps matches TRBD2 (5 bases). The CDR3 extends over 16 amino acids. With 4 bases removed from V and 2 bases from J, the gap between germline ends came to 15 bases. The germline V gene encodes CDR1 SGHDN and CDR2 FVKESK. DNA of the CDR3: TGTGCCAGCAGCCCTGTCGCCGGGATCGCCTACAATGAGCAGTTCTTC. It yields the protein CASSPVAGIAYNEQFF.

This chain joins TRBV5-1 and TRBJ1-1; D call uncertain. V gave up 4 bases and J gave up 4 bases, with 14 bases separating them. CDR3 length: 14 amino acids. The V gene's germline CDR1 is SGHRS and CDR2 YFSETQ. As DNA, the CDR3 is TGCGCCAGCAGCATGGACCCCGTGGGCACTGAAGCTTTCTTT. Its protein product is CASSMDPVGTEAFF.

The chain has TRBV2 and TRBJ1-3, with TRBD1 matching over 8 bases. V gave up 9 bases and J gave up 0 bases; unmatched junction bases: 4. Germline assignment: CDR1 SNHLY and CDR2 FYNNEI. The CDR3 has 14 amino acids. The CDR3 DNA reads TGTGCCAGTGACGGGACAGGCTCTGGAAACACCATATATTTT. It specifies CASDGTGSGNTIYF.

This clone was found once. The DNA for the CDR3 is TGTGCCACCAGCAGAGGAAGGCAGGGCTCCTACGAGCAGTACTTC. The encoded protein is CATSRGRQGSYEQYF. The rearrangement uses TRBV15 and TRBJ2-7; tentatively, D is TRBD1 (5 bases). This CDR3 has 15 amino acids. The V end was cut by 1 base, the J end by 0 bases, with 10 bases between. In germline, CDR1 is LNHNV, CDR2 YYDKDF (reference sequence).

The rearrangement uses TRBV7-9 and TRBJ2-1; D is possibly TRBD2 (5 bases). The CDR3 is 12 residues long. Trimming pared 6 bases from V and 6 bases from J, leaving 9 bases between. The germline V gene encodes CDR1 SEHNR and CDR2 FQNEAQ (reference sequence). The CDR3 reads CASREEVNEQFF. For the CDR3, the DNA is TGTGCCAGCAGAGAGGAGGTCAATGAGCAGTTCTTC.

V usage is TRBV9 and J usage is TRBJ2-2; TRBD1 aligns across 9 bases. Germline V CDR1 and CDR2: SGDLS, YYNGEE. Unmatched junction bases numbered 8, after V lost 4 bases and J lost 7 bases. The CDR3 consists of 15 residues. The CDR3 loop reads CASSPGTGTSGELFF. The CDR3 DNA is TGTGCCAGCAGCCCCGGGACAGGGACGAGCGGGGAGCTGTTTTTT.

The rearrangement links TRBV9 to TRBJ2-7, with TRBD1 identical over 8 bases. Germline CDR1 and CDR2: SGDLS and YYNGEE. The length of the CDR3 is 16 residues. V shed 3 bases and J 5 bases; nucleotides not matched to a gene: 13. CDR3 protein: CASSGGRGLVYHEQYF. CDR3 nucleotide sequence: TGTGCCAGCAGCGGAGGCAGGGGGCTAGTCTACCACGAGCAGTACTTC.

This chain joins TRBV7-8 and TRBJ2-7, with 7 bases fitting TRBD2. The germline gives CDR1 SGHVS, CDR2 FQNEAQ. V shed 3 bases and J 2 bases; nucleotides not matched to a gene: 7. The CDR3 has 15 amino acids. The CDR3 sequence is CASSFGGGVPYEQYF. CDR3 DNA: TGTGCCAGCAGCTTTGGGGGGGGAGTCCCCTACGAGCAGTACTTC.

This clone has just one count. The chain links TRBV15 to TRBJ1-2, with D tentatively TRBD1 (5 bases). The CDR3 has 15 residues. With 2 bases removed from V and 0 bases from J, the gap between germline ends came to 10 bases. CDR1 is LNHNV and CDR2 is YYDKDF in the germline V gene (reference sequence). In DNA, the CDR3 is TGTGCCACCAGCAGACCTACAGGATCTAACTATGGCTACACCTTC. Translation: CATSRPTGSNYGYTF.

This clone was observed a single time. The rearrangement joins TRBV5-1 to TRBJ2-1, with a weak D call TRBD2 (5 bases). Germline lookup yields CDR1 SGHRS and CDR2 YFSETQ. Trimming took 2 bases from V and 7 from J, leaving 13 bases between them. The CDR3 has 14 residues. The CDR3 nucleotides are TGCGCCAGCAGCTTAATTGGGAGTTTGAATGAGCAGTTCTTC. It is translated as CASSLIGSLNEQFF.

The CDR3 is CASSLAIGASVGYTF. The CDR3 DNA follows: TGTGCCAGCAGCTTGGCAATAGGGGCCTCGGTTGGCTACACCTTC. V is TRBV5-4 and J is TRBJ1-2, with D perhaps matching TRBD1 (5 bases). Germline CDR1 and CDR2: SGHNT and YYREEE (reference sequence). V lost 0 bases and J lost 7, with 16 bases in between. The CDR3 spans 15 residues.

The rearrangement links TRBV28 to TRBJ1-2, with D perhaps TRBD1 (5 bases). The V gene lost 3 bases and the J gene lost 4 bases, with 9 bases spanning the gap. Per the germline V gene, CDR1 is MDHEN and CDR2 is SYDVKM. The CDR3 covers 13 residues. In DNA form, the CDR3 reads TGTGCCAGCAGTTTGCGGGGGTTCTATGGCTACACCTTC. It specifies CASSLRGFYGYTF.

The chain employs TRBV19 and TRBJ2-5; D remains ambiguous. CDR3 size: 14 residues. V lost 5 bases to trimming and J lost 2 bases, with 12 bases between them. Germline V gene sequence: CDR1 LNHDA, CDR2 SQIVND (reference sequence). The CDR3 protein is CASSARDGQETQYF. DNA of the CDR3: TGTGCCAGTAGTGCCCGAGATGGGCAAGAGACCCAGTACTTC.

The chain uses TRBV5-6 and TRBJ2-2; 8 nucleotides align to TRBD2. In germline, CDR1 is SGHDT, CDR2 YYEEEE. J was trimmed by 5 bases and V by 1 base; bases with no gene match: 4. The length of the CDR3 is 15 residues. This CDR3 is CASSLLASGTGELFF. The DNA for the CDR3 is TGTGCCAGCAGCTTGTTAGCTAGCGGGACCGGGGAGCTGTTTTTT.

This clone has only one observation. The V gene is TRBV14, the J gene TRBJ2-6; tentatively, D is TRBD2 (6 bases). V lost 1 base and J lost 0, with 10 bases in between. The germline V gene encodes CDR1 SGHDN and CDR2 FVKESK. The CDR3 sequence is 17 residues long. The CDR3 coding sequence is TGTGCCAGCAGCCAAGCAGGAGGGAGCTCTGGGGCCAACGTCCTGACTTTC. It yields the protein CASSQAGGSSGANVLTF.

The CDR3 bases are TGTGCCAGCAGCTCGGGACTGAGCACAGATACGCAGTATTTT. It translates to CASSSGLSTDTQYF. The gene calls are TRBV7-6 and TRBJ2-3; D is possibly TRBD2 (6 bases). CDR3 size: 14 residues. Per germline, CDR1 SGHVS and CDR2 FNYEAQ. V lost 4 bases and J lost 0, with 8 bases in between.

The CDR3 protein is CASSQTGTGSIGGYTF. CDR3 bases: TGCGCCAGCAGCCAAACCGGGACAGGATCCATCGGGGGCTACACCTTC. The chain employs TRBV4-1 and TRBJ1-2; TRBD1 agrees at 8 bases. This CDR3 is 16 amino acids long. Germline loops: CDR1 MGHRA, CDR2 YSYEKL. J lost 8 bases, V lost 2 bases, and 13 bases had no gene match.

DNA of the CDR3: TGTGCCAGCAGACTAGCGGGAGGGGTTGATGAGCAGTTCTTC. Amino acids: CASRLAGGVDEQFF. The chain uses TRBV14 and TRBJ2-1; 13 bases are shared with TRBD2. CDR1 is SGHDN and CDR2 is FVKESK in the germline V gene. Trimming removed 6 bases from V and 8 bases from J; junction bases left unmatched: 4. The CDR3 covers 14 residues.

The V gene is TRBV11-3, the J gene TRBJ2-7; D tentatively fits TRBD1 or TRBD2 (7 bases each). V was shortened by 5 bases and J by 3 bases, with 14 bases between the two germline ends. CDR3 length: 14 amino acids. Germline V gene sequence: CDR1 SGHNT, CDR2 YENEEA. The DNA of the CDR3 is TGTGCCAGCAGCATCAGGGGGGGGAACTACGAGCAGTACTTC. Amino acids: CASSIRGGNYEQYF. Based on the CDR3 plus reference TRBV11-3 and TRBJ2-7, the full variable domain is EAGVVQSPRYKIIEKKQPVAFWCNPISGHNTLYWYLQNLGQGPELLIRYENEEAVDDSQLPKDRFSAERLKGVDSTLKIQPAELGDSAVYLCASSIRGGNYEQYFGPGTRLTVT.

V usage is TRBV5-4 and J usage is TRBJ2-1; the D is unclear. Trimming shortened V by 4 bases and J by 0 bases, and 11 bases separated the two germline ends. This CDR3 has 15 residues. The V gene's germline CDR1 is SGHNT and CDR2 YYREEE (reference sequence). The CDR3 loop reads CASSQDQSSYNEQFF. In DNA, the CDR3 is TGTGCCAGCAGCCAAGACCAAAGCTCCTACAATGAGCAGTTCTTC. Drawing the rest from reference TRBV5-4 and TRBJ2-1, the complete variable domain is ETGVTQSPTHLIKTRGQQVTLRCSSQSGHNTVSWYQQALGQGPQFIFQYYREEENGRGNFPPRFSGLQFPNYSSELNVNALELDDSALYLCASSQDQSSYNEQFFGPGTRLTVL.

This chain connects TRBV4-1 to TRBJ2-3, with D maybe TRBD2 (6 bases). Germline-derived CDR1 and CDR2 are MGHRA and YSYEKL. The CDR3 has 15 amino acids. V lost 1 base to trimming and J lost 4 bases, with 12 bases between them. The CDR3 reads CASSQAGVAADTQYF. CDR3 nucleotides: TGCGCCAGCAGCCAAGCGGGAGTTGCGGCAGATACGCAGTATTTT.

The rearrangement uses TRBV14 and TRBJ2-1, with TRBD2 matching over 9 bases. The CDR3 totals 17 residues. V trimming: 0 bases; J trimming: 6 bases; junction bases outside the gene matches: 9. Germline CDR1 and CDR2: SGHDN and FVKESK. CDR3 loop: CASSQDLAGTSPNEQFF. The CDR3 nucleotides are TGTGCCAGCAGCCAAGATCTGGCCGGGACTAGCCCCAATGAGCAGTTCTTC.

This clone was detected only once. This sequence joins TRBV15 and TRBJ2-1; either TRBD1 or TRBD2 may supply D (7 bases each). This CDR3 comprises 14 residues. In germline, CDR1 is LNHNV, CDR2 YYDKDF (reference sequence). V lost 3 bases, J lost 5 bases, and 11 bases lay in between. The CDR3 reads CATSRGGTDNEQFF. The CDR3 DNA follows: TGTGCCACCAGCAGGGGGGGGACAGACAATGAGCAGTTCTTC.